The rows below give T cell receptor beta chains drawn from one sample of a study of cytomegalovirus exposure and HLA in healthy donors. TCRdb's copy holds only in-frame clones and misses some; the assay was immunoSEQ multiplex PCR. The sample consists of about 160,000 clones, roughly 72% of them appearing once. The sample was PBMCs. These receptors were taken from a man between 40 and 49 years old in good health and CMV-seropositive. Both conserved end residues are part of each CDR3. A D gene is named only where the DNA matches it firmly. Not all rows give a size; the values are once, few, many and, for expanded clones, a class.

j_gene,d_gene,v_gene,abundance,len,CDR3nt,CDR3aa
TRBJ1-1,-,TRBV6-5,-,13,TGTGCCAGCAGTTCAGGGTTCGACACTGAAGCTTTCTTT,CASSSGFDTEAFF
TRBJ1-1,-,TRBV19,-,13,TGTGCCAGTAGTACTGTACTTAACACTGAAGCTTTCTTT,CASSTVLNTEAFF
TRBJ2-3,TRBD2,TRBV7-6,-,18,TGTGCCAGCAGCCCTCGGACTAGCGGGGGCCCTCTCACAGATACGCAGTATTTT,CASSPRTSGGPLTDTQYF
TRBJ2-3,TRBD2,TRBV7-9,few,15,TGTGCCAGCAGCACCGGGACTAGCGGGGGAGATACGCAGTATTTT,CASSTGTSGGDTQYF
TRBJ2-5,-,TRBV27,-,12,TGTGCCAGCAGTTTATTCCGGGAGACCCAGTACTTC,CASSLFRETQYF
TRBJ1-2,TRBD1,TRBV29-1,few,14,TGCAGCGTTCCGGGGACAGGGTTAGGGTATGGCTACACCTTC,CSVPGTGLGYGYTF
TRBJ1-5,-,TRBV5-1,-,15,TGCGCCAGCAGCCAAGGCTTGGGTCCGGGTCAGCCCCAGCATTTT,CASSQGLGPGQPQHF
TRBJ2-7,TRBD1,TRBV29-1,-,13,TGCAGCGTCCCCGGGACAGGGATCAGCGAGCAGTACTTC,CSVPGTGISEQYF
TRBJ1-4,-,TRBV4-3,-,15,TGCGCCAGCAGCCAAGACGGTAATCCTAATGAAAAACTGTTTTTT,CASSQDGNPNEKLFF
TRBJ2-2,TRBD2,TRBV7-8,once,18,TGTGCCAGCAGCTTAGGAATTATGACTAGCGGGTTTTCGAGGGAGCTGTTTTTT,CASSLGIMTSGFSRELFF
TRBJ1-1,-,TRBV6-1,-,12,TGTGCCAGCCACCTATGGAACACTGAAGCTTTCTTT,CASHLWNTEAFF
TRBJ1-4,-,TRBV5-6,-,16,TGTGCCAGCAGCTACATGCCTGAGTCTGGGGGGGAAAAACTGTTTTTT,CASSYMPESGGEKLFF
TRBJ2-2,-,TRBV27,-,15,TGTGCCAGCAGTTTCACGACAGGCGTGGCCGGGGAGCTGTTTTTT,CASSFTTGVAGELFF
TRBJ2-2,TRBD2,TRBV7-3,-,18,TGTGCCAGCAGCTTAACCCCAGCGGGGGGAGCGAACACCGGGGAGCTGTTTTTT,CASSLTPAGGANTGELFF
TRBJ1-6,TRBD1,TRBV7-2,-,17,TGTGCCAGCAGCTCAACCGGGACAGGGTTGCGCAATTCACCCCTCCACTTT,CASSSTGTGLRNSPLHF
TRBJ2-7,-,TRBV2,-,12,TGTGCCAGCAGGCCATCCAGCTACGAGCAGTACTTC,CASRPSSYEQYF
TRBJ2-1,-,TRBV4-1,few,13,TGCGCCAGCAGCCAAGGACTACTCAATGAGCAGTTCTTC,CASSQGLLNEQFF
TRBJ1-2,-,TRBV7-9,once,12,TGTGCCAGCAGCCCCTCAGTAACCGGCTACACCTTC,CASSPSVTGYTF
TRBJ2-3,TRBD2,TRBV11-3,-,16,TGTGCCAGCAGCCGACGGCAGGGTTCCGCGGGAGGTACGCAGTATTTT,CASSRRQGSAGGTQYF
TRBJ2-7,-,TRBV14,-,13,TGTGCCAGCAACCCCGCCAGGGGGGACGAGCAGTACTTC,CASNPARGDEQYF
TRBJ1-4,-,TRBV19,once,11,TGTGCCACAGCAACTAATGAAAAACTGTTTTTT,CATATNEKLFF
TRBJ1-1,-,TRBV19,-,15,TGTGCCAGTAGTATACCCCTAGGAGGGAACACTGAAGCTTTCTTT,CASSIPLGGNTEAFF
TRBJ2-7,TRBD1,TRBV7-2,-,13,TGTGCCAGCAGCGCAGACAGGGACTACGAGCAGTACTTC,CASSADRDYEQYF
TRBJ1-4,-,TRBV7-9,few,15,TGTGCCAGCAGCCAAGAGGAGGGGTATAATGAAAAACTGTTTTTT,CASSQEEGYNEKLFF
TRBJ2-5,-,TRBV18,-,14,TGTGCCAGCTCACCTCTAATATACCAAGAGACCCAGTACTTC,CASSPLIYQETQYF
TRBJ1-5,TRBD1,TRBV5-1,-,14,TGCGCCAGCAGCTTACAGGGGGCAGGGCAGCCCCAGCATTTT,CASSLQGAGQPQHF
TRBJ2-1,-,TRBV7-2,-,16,TGTGCCAGCAGCTTAGACCCGTTCCCACCCGGGGATGAGCAGTTCTTC,CASSLDPFPPGDEQFF
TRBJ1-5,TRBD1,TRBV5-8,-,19,TGTGCCAGCAGCTTGGTCCCGGGACAGGGTAAAGTTTGGAATCAGCCCCAGCATTTT,CASSLVPGQGKVWNQPQHF
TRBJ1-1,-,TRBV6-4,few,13,TGTGCCACCTCAGTGGCCATGAACACTGAAGCTTTCTTT,CATSVAMNTEAFF
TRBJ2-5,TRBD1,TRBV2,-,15,TGTGCCAGCAGTGAAGGAGGGGGCGTTCGGGAGACCCAGTACTTC,CASSEGGGVRETQYF
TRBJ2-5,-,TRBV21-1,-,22,TGTGCCAGCAGCAAAAGAGTCGGAAAGTGGGTCAGGGGGAGTTCGCCGATGGAGACCCAGTACTTC,CASSKRVGKWVRGSSPMETQYF
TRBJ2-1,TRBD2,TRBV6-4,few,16,TGTGCCAGCAGTGACTCGGGGGGGTCCCCCTACAATGAGCAGTTCTTC,CASSDSGGSPYNEQFF
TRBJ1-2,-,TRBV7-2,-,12,TGTGCCAGCAGCCCCCCTCTCTATGGCTACACCTTC,CASSPPLYGYTF
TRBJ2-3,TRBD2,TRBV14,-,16,TGTGCCAGCAGCCCCTCAGCGGGGGGCATAACAGATACGCAGTATTTT,CASSPSAGGITDTQYF
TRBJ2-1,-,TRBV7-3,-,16,TGTGCCAGCAGCTCCCAAGGGGGGGACTGGGTGAATGAGCAGTTCTTC,CASSSQGGDWVNEQFF
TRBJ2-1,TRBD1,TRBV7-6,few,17,TGTGCCAGCACCCTGCTACCGGGACAGGGGTCCTACAATGAGCAGTTCTTC,CASTLLPGQGSYNEQFF
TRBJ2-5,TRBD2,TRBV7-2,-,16,TGTGCCAGCAGCTTACGAGCGGGGGCTTCGAAAGAGACCCAGTACTTC,CASSLRAGASKETQYF
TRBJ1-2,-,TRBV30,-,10,TGTGCCTGGAGGGGGGGATCCTACACCTTC,CAWRGGSYTF
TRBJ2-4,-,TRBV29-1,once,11,TGCAGCGTTGGTGCGACGGGCATTCAGTACTTC,CSVGATGIQYF